This T cell receptor (beta chain) was observed in a study of T-cell memory formation after mild COVID-19 (dated by TCRdb to the early 2020s). For the study in its entirety: TCR sequence clusters from the two donors were largely donor specific. T-cell clones expanding and contracting after mild COVID-19 in two donors were tracked by longitudinal TCRalpha and TCRbeta repertoire sequencing. The cohort was made up of two young adult volunteers, one female and one male, who were previously healthy. Results and caveats for the whole study, not just this receptor: The detection of some responding clones in pre-infection memory suggests that pre-existing cross-reactive memory T cells joined the SARS-CoV-2 response. Whether the second-wave clones peaking on day 37 were SARS-CoV-2 specific was not confirmed. Contracting CD4+ clones were located mainly in the CM and EM memory subsets, whereas CD8+ clones were found to be enriched in EMRA. Clones contracting from day 15 to 85 had balanced CD4/CD8 phenotypes, while a second wave expanding from day 15 to 37 was biased towards CD4+. Only two mild cases were covered by the study, and larger cohorts that include severe cases with pre-infection samples were considered necessary.

Ficoll-Paque density gradient centrifugation was used to isolate PBMCs. Trimmed from V: 4 bases; trimmed from J: 5 bases; junction bases lacking a gene match: 15. In the germline V gene, CDR1 corresponds to MNHEY and CDR2 to SVGEGT. From the cysteine through the phenylalanine, the CDR3 covers 20 amino acids. The read is trimmed to its CDR3 DNA, 60 bases read in frame from base 1. Sequenced using an Illumina NovaSeq 6000. TCRalpha and TCRbeta cDNA libraries were built by 5'RACE with constant-segment primers, adding sample barcodes and unique molecular identifiers. RNA was extracted from every sample with Trizol reagent. The libraries were amplified in two PCR steps, and the second step added a second sample barcode and Illumina TruSeq adapters. Sequencing of libraries was performed on an Illumina NovaSeq with 2 x 150 bp paired-end reads. On the study's bioinformatics: Demultiplexing of reads and collapsing into UMI-guided consensus sequences were performed with migec v1.2.7. Using mixcr v2.1.11, UMI consensuses were aligned to TRA and TRB V and J templates and then assembled into clonotypes. A clonotype was counted as expanded or contracted only if both edgeR and NoisET called the change significant, with noise models trained on biological replicates. For edgeR calls, a false discovery rate-adjusted p below 0.01 and a log2 fold-change threshold of 1 were applied. As an exploratory analysis of dynamics, max-normalized trajectories of the 1000 most abundant clonotypes were examined by PCA with hierarchical clustering. The CD4 or CD8 phenotype of responding clones was assigned using the separately sequenced CD4+ and CD8+ repertoires. TCRdb reprocessed the public reads (quality trimming at Q25 with fastp, clone calling with MiXCR) and kept in-frame beta chains. Each entry merges the rows of one CDR3 protein and shows their most common DNA and genes. These V and J calls derive from TCRdb rather than the authors' analysis. The sample yields some 440,000 distinct CDR3 sequences; nearly 25% were counted once. 12% of the sample rests with the top ten.

This clonotype was found a few times. The antigen this receptor binds is unknown. The input lacks base qualities; no much larger clone sits a single base away. This sequence uses TRBV6-2 or TRBV6-3 and TRBJ2-2, with TRBD2 identical over 14 junction bases. Sample: PBMCs or a T cell subset sorted from them (not recorded which). The sequence was obtained from an adult woman who had mild COVID-19 (a few samples of this study predate the infection). The sample titles of this study are shuffled in the database, so cell type and time point are left out; the donor was told from shared clones. The CDR3 region has the sequence CASSSNPRTSGRPWTGELFF. The DNA reads as follows: TGTGCCAGCAGTTCAAACCCCAGGACTAGCGGGAGGCCCTGGACCGGGGAGCTGTTTTTT.